This T cell receptor beta chain was captured in a study of cytomegalovirus exposure and HLA in healthy donors. The PCR contained 60 Vbeta and 13 Jbeta primers. The data were produced by immunoSEQ multiplex PCR, yet TCRdb's version contains in-frame clones alone and is incomplete. This sample carries about 190,000 clones, 70% to 75% of them seen once, and the ten largest clones take roughly 2.8%. General study findings and limits: A reported reduction in N-insertions relative to the roughly 700-donor mean was seen in an Asian-associated ancestry cluster in a later analysis. Later work showed greater clonal expansion in HLA-associated TCR beta chains than in equally common others.

As regards this clone: The antigen is undetermined. Germline and junction disagree at one end, which may indicate a read error.

The CDR3 has 11 residues. Per the germline V gene, CDR1 is MNHEY and CDR2 is SVGAGI. This receptor was identified in a woman aged 25 to 39 in good health and CMV-seropositive. The J gene is TRBJ1-2, the V gene TRBV6-5; 7 bases fit TRBD1. Source material: PBMCs. The DNA of the CDR3 is TGTGCCAGCAGCGACAGGGCGAGCTACACCTTT. Translating it yields CASSDRASYTF.